The rows below give T cell receptor beta chains drawn from one sample of a study of blood T cells in healthy people across ages. TCRdb recomputed calls from the 5' RACE reads with MiXCR, one row per CDR3 protein. The sample comprises over 1.5 million distinct CDR3 sequences, 40% to 55% of which are singletons, and less than 2.5% rests with the top ten. The sequenced material came from blood. The source of these receptors is a woman in her thirties or forties in good health. Both conserved end residues are part of each CDR3. The D gene is left open where the match is weak. Clone size appears in some rows only: once, few, many, or a class for an expanded clone.

V gene	J gene	D gene	clone size	CDR3 DNA	CDR3 protein
TRBV7-2	TRBJ1-2	.	.	TGTGCCAGCAGCTTCGGCAAAAACTATGGCTACACCTTC	CASSFGKNYGYTF
TRBV11-3	TRBJ2-7	TRBD1	.	TGTGCCAGCGTTGAGACCGGGACAGACTCCTACGAGCAGTACTTC	CASVETGTDSYEQYF
TRBV6-1	TRBJ2-4	.	once	TGTGCCAGCGAAGAACGAGCCCTCGCCAAAAACATTCAGTACTTC	CASEERALAKNIQYF
TRBV6-5	TRBJ2-3	TRBD2	.	TGTGCCAGCAGTAGGGCCCTTAGCGGGGGATTAGATACGCAGTATTTT	CASSRALSGGLDTQYF
TRBV28	TRBJ2-5	.	few	TGTGCCAGCAGTTTCTCGGACTTACAAGAGACCCAGTACTTC	CASSFSDLQETQYF
TRBV28	TRBJ2-1	TRBD2	few	TGTGCCAGCAGTTTAGGCACTACTAGCGGGGGGCCAGACAATGAGCAGTTCTTC	CASSLGTTSGGPDNEQFF
TRBV3-1	TRBJ1-1	.	.	TGTGCCAGCAGCCAATGGGGGAGACACACTGAAGCTTTCTTT	CASSQWGRHTEAFF
TRBV29-1	TRBJ2-7	TRBD2	many	TGCAGCGTTGAAAAGGGAGGGCCAAGGGAAGAGCAGTACTTC	CSVEKGGPREEQYF
TRBV7-9	TRBJ2-1	.	few	TGTGCCAGCAGCTTAGCTTGGACTGTCTCCTACAATGAGCAGTTCTTC	CASSLAWTVSYNEQFF
TRBV20-1	TRBJ2-4	TRBD2	few	TGCAGTGCTAGACTAGCGGGGGGTAAAAACATTCAGTACTTC	CSARLAGGKNIQYF
TRBV5-6	TRBJ2-3	TRBD2	few	TGTGCCAGCAGCATACGGACTAGCGGGTCCACAGATACGCAGTATTTT	CASSIRTSGSTDTQYF
TRBV27	TRBJ2-1	.	few	TGTGCCAGCACTACTATGGGACTTCAGTTCTTC	CASTTMGLQFF
TRBV20-1	TRBJ2-3	.	.	TGCAGTGCTACTTACACCGATAAGTATACAGATACGCAGTATTTT	CSATYTDKYTDTQYF
TRBV7-2	TRBJ2-7	TRBD2	few	TGTGCCAGCAGCTTGACTAGCGGGGGGCTCAACGAGCAGTACTTC	CASSLTSGGLNEQYF
TRBV12-3/TRBV12-4	TRBJ2-3	.	.	TGTGCCAGCACTCTTTACGGGGGCCGGGGAGATACGCAGTATTTT	CASTLYGGRGDTQYF
TRBV20-1	TRBJ2-1	TRBD1	.	TGCAGTGCTCTCAACAGGGGGCGCGGTGGCTCCTACAATGAGCAGTTCTTC	CSALNRGRGGSYNEQFF
TRBV5-1	TRBJ2-2	TRBD1	.	TGCGCCAGCAGCCCTTGGGACAGCCTAACCGGGGAGCTGTTTTTT	CASSPWDSLTGELFF
TRBV20-1	TRBJ2-7	.	.	TGCAGTGGGGGGCAGGGGAACTACGAGCAGTACTTC	CSGGQGNYEQYF
TRBV7-6	TRBJ2-3	TRBD2	once	TGTGCCAGCAGCCGATCACTAGCGGGGGGGAGCACAGATACGCAGTATTTT	CASSRSLAGGSTDTQYF
TRBV27	TRBJ2-5	TRBD2	.	TGTGCCAGCAAGCGAGTAGCGGGGGGGCCGGAGACCCAGTACTTC	CASKRVAGGPETQYF
TRBV4-3	TRBJ2-3	.	few	TGCGCCAGCAGCCAAGACCTGCGAGCAGATACGCAGTATTTT	CASSQDLRADTQYF
TRBV29-1	TRBJ1-1	TRBD1	once	TGCAGCGTTTTCCGGGACAGGGTTTCGGGCACTGAAGCTTTCTTT	CSVFRDRVSGTEAFF
TRBV5-5	TRBJ2-5	TRBD2	.	TGTGCCAGCAGCCTCGGACTAGCGGGGGCCTCCGGGTACCAAGAGACCCAGTACTTC	CASSLGLAGASGYQETQYF
TRBV18	TRBJ2-5	.	.	TGTGCCAGCTCACAACAGCGTGATCGGGGGGAGACCCAGTACTTC	CASSQQRDRGETQYF
TRBV4-2	TRBJ2-4	TRBD2	few	TGTGCCAGCAGCCAAGATAGGACTAGTGGGGGGTTAAACATTCAGTACTTC	CASSQDRTSGGLNIQYF
TRBV29-1	TRBJ2-1	TRBD2	.	TGCAGCGTTGTTGGGGGGACTAGCGGCAGAAATGAGCAGTTCTTC	CSVVGGTSGRNEQFF
TRBV20-1	TRBJ2-6	.	.	TGCAGTGCTAGAGTGCACAGGGTTGGGGCCAACGTCCTGACTTTC	CSARVHRVGANVLTF
TRBV4-2	TRBJ2-5	TRBD2	few	TGTGCCAGCAGCCAACTATCGGGGGGGGACTATCAGGAGACCCAGTACTTC	CASSQLSGGDYQETQYF
TRBV28	TRBJ1-2	TRBD1	.	TGTGCCAGCAAAGAAACCGGAAGGACAGGGGATAACTATGGCTACACCTTC	CASKETGRTGDNYGYTF
TRBV10-3	TRBJ1-4	.	once	TGTGCCATCAGTGAGAACGCTCAGGGGGAAAAACTGTTTTTT	CAISENAQGEKLFF
TRBV6-6	TRBJ1-2	.	.	TGTGCCAGCAGTTACGGCAGGGAGGATGGCTACACCTTC	CASSYGREDGYTF
TRBV24-1	TRBJ2-3	.	.	TGTGCCACCAGTAACAGCTGGCCAGATAGACGGGCCACAGATACGCAGTATTTT	CATSNSWPDRRATDTQYF
TRBV6-2/TRBV6-3	TRBJ2-7	TRBD1	.	TGTGCCAGCAGTTCGCCACTCGGGACAGGGGAGCACTCCTACGAGCAGTACTTC	CASSSPLGTGEHSYEQYF
TRBV4-3	TRBJ2-7	.	.	TGCGCCAGCAGCCAAGATAGGGCTAGCTTATTGGACGAGCAGTACTTC	CASSQDRASLLDEQYF
TRBV6-2/TRBV6-3	TRBJ2-5	TRBD2	few	TGTGCCAGCAGGGAAGGACTAGCCGTGGGGACCCAGTACTTC	CASREGLAVGTQYF
TRBV20-1	TRBJ1-2	.	.	TGCAGTGCTAGGTCAGACGTTAAGTATGGCTACACCTTC	CSARSDVKYGYTF
TRBV20-1	TRBJ2-3	TRBD1	.	TGCAGTGCTTCCGGGACAGGGGGATCAGATACGCAGTATTTT	CSASGTGGSDTQYF
TRBV24-1	TRBJ2-1	.	.	TGTGCCACCAGGCCATCCCCCGGACAGAGGGGAGGCAGCGAGCAGTTCTTC	CATRPSPGQRGGSEQFF
TRBV11-2	TRBJ2-5	TRBD1	few	TGTGCCAGCAGCGAACTGGGACAGGGTAGCCACGAGACCCAGTACTTC	CASSELGQGSHETQYF
TRBV20-1	TRBJ2-1	.	few	TGCAGTGCCTTCTCCACCTTCAGCAATGAGCAGTTCTTC	CSAFSTFSNEQFF
TRBV7-6	TRBJ2-5	.	few	TGTGCCAGCACTAATACTGGGGAGACCCAGTACTTC	CASTNTGETQYF
TRBV5-1	TRBJ2-5	TRBD1	few	TGCGCCAGCACACCCGGGACAGAATACAATGAGCAGTACTTC	CASTPGTEYNEQYF
TRBV12-3/TRBV12-4	TRBJ1-1	.	.	TGTGCCAGCAGACCAGGGGTGGGCACTGAAGCTTTCTTT	CASRPGVGTEAFF
TRBV28	TRBJ1-2	.	few	TGTGCCAGCAGCCCACCCGCTCGGGCGCAGAATGGCTACACCTTC	CASSPPARAQNGYTF
TRBV12-3/TRBV12-4	TRBJ2-6	.	.	TGTGCCAGCAGTATGGGGAGCTCTGGGGCCAACGTCCTGACTTTC	CASSMGSSGANVLTF
TRBV7-2	TRBJ2-3	TRBD2	.	TGTGCCAGCAGCTTTCTAGCGGGGGCCCTCACAGATACGCAGTATTTT	CASSFLAGALTDTQYF
TRBV7-2	TRBJ2-5	.	.	TGTGCCAGCAGCGCCGGGACCCGAGGAGAAGAGACCCAGTACTTC	CASSAGTRGEETQYF
TRBV11-2	TRBJ1-1	TRBD1	.	TGTGCCAGCAGCCTTAGGGACACAGGGGACACTGAAGCTTTCTTT	CASSLRDTGDTEAFF
TRBV11-2	TRBJ2-3	TRBD1	.	TGTGCCAGCAGCTTAGAGAGGGGGCCTTCCACAGATACGCAGTATTTT	CASSLERGPSTDTQYF
TRBV3-1	TRBJ2-1	TRBD2	few	TGTGCCAGCAGCCAAGCAGCGGGGGAAGAGTTCTTC	CASSQAAGEEFF
TRBV7-9	TRBJ2-7	TRBD2	many	TGTGCCAGCAGCCCGCCTAGCGGGGACGCCCACGAGCAGTACTTC	CASSPPSGDAHEQYF